Each of the 17 T cell receptor beta chains below was sequenced from the same sample in a study of T cells after yellow fever vaccination. MiXCR, run by TCRdb on the 5' RACE reads, gives a single entry per CDR3 protein. The sample carries some 320,000 distinct CDR3 sequences, approximately 10% recorded once. The material was CD4+ T cells sorted from PBMCs, obtained 5 days after the yellow fever booster vaccination. The receptors were gathered from a man between 18 and 35 years old who received the YFV17D yellow fever vaccine.

This clonotype was recorded a few times. V gene TRBV5-1 combines with J gene TRBJ2-3; 10 nucleotides line up with TRBD2. CDR1 SGHRS and CDR2 YFSETQ come from the germline V gene. Trimming took 0 bases from V and 2 from J; bases not matched to a gene: 6. The CDR3 extends over 17 amino acids. DNA for the CDR3: TGCGCCAGCAGCTTGGGGCTAGCGGGGGCCCCCACAGATACGCAGTATTTT. This sequence encodes CASSLGLAGAPTDTQYF.

This clonotype was seen more than once but under ten times. This rearrangement joins TRBV18 to TRBJ2-3, with a tentative D call TRBD2 (5 bases). V was cut by 3 bases and J by 4 bases, with 8 bases left in between. This CDR3 has 13 residues. CDR1 and CDR2 (germline): KGHSH, LQKENI. The CDR3 spells CASSPSSPDTQYF. Here the CDR3 DNA reads TGTGCCAGCTCACCCTCTAGCCCAGATACGCAGTATTTT.

This clonotype appeared a few times. The chain uses TRBV5-1 and TRBJ2-3; a weak D match, TRBD2 (6 bases). The CDR3 sequence is 16 residues long. Between the trimmed V and J ends, which lost 3 bases and 2 bases, there was a span of 16 bases. Germline loops: CDR1 SGHRS, CDR2 YFSETQ. CDR3 amino acids: CASSSLAFPFTDTQYF. For the CDR3, the DNA is TGCGCCAGCAGCTCCCTAGCGTTCCCCTTCACAGATACGCAGTATTTT. Full variable domain (missing parts from reference TRBV5-1 and TRBJ2-3): KAGVTQTPRYLIKTRGQQVTLSCSPISGHRSVSWYQQTPGQGLQFLFEYFSETQRNKGNFPGRFSGRQFSNSRSEMNVSTLELGDSALYLCASSSLAFPFTDTQYFGPGTRLTVL.

The sample holds a few counts of this clonotype. The rearrangement links TRBV12-3 or TRBV12-4 to TRBJ2-7, with 8 bases fitting TRBD2. CDR3 length equals 14 residues. V lost 5 bases, J lost 6 bases, and 9 bases stayed unmatched. The CDR3 sequence is CASSVSGGKAEQYF. DNA of the CDR3: TGTGCCAGCAGTGTCTCGGGGGGGAAGGCCGAGCAGTACTTC.

This clonotype was detected a few times. J is TRBJ2-7 and V is TRBV20-1; D may correspond to TRBD1 or TRBD2 (5 bases each). CDR3 length: 13 residues. In germline, CDR1 is DFQATT, CDR2 SNEGSKA (reference sequence). V dropped 1 base and J dropped 7 bases, with 14 bases sitting between them. As DNA, the CDR3 is TGCAGTGCTAGAGGGACAACCTCGGGGGAGCAGTACTTC. Translating gives CSARGTTSGEQYF.

This clonotype was counted a few times. The rearrangement joins TRBV14 to TRBJ2-7, with 9 bases fitting TRBD1. The CDR3 totals 15 residues. From germline, CDR1 is SGHDN and CDR2 FVKESK. The V segment lost 4 bases and the J segment 9 bases; nucleotides outside the gene matches: 13. CDR3: CASSRDRDRVFGQYF. The CDR3 nucleotides are TGTGCCAGCAGCCGGGACCGGGACAGGGTATTTGGGCAGTACTTC.

CDR3 residues: CASSHPFPQGQGASGANVLTF. Here the CDR3 DNA reads TGCGCCAGCAGCCACCCGTTTCCCCAGGGACAGGGGGCGTCTGGGGCCAACGTCCTGACTTTC. The chain carries TRBV4-1 and TRBJ2-6; 12 positions match TRBD1. Germline V gene data show CDR1 as MGHRA and CDR2 as YSYEKL. J lost 1 base, V lost 3 bases, and 13 bases had no gene match. The CDR3 loop spans 21 amino acids.

This clonotype was observed many times. The chain carries TRBV5-8 and TRBJ2-2; 8 bases are a match to TRBD1. The CDR3 is 15 residues long. Losses at the gene ends were 2 bases for V and 4 bases for J; bases not matched to a gene: 4. The germline CDR1 and CDR2 sequences are SGHTS and YDEGEE. The CDR3: CASSLGQGGTGELFF. The CDR3 DNA follows: TGTGCCAGCAGCTTAGGACAGGGCGGCACCGGGGAGCTGTTTTTT.

This chain joins TRBV30 and TRBJ1-5, with unresolved D. CDR1 and CDR2 (germline): GTSNPN, SVGIG (reference sequence). V was cut by 4 bases and J by 1 base, with 8 bases left in between. The CDR3 runs to 13 residues. The CDR3 DNA is TGTGCCTGGACAACGGAGAGCAATCAGCCCCAGCATTTT. This encodes CAWTTESNQPQHF.

This clonotype has just one count. The gene calls are TRBV19 and TRBJ1-1, with 9 bases fitting TRBD1. V dropped 2 bases and J dropped 11; count of bases not matched to a gene: 18. This CDR3 has 17 residues. Germline loops: CDR1 LNHDA, CDR2 SQIVND (reference sequence). Here the CDR3 reads CASSIRVTGTGSTQAFF. The CDR3 coding sequence is TGTGCCAGTAGTATAAGGGTCACCGGGACAGGGTCTACCCAGGCTTTCTTT.

In its sample, this clonotype was seen a few times. V and J are TRBV4-2 and TRBJ2-5, with 9 bases aligning to TRBD2. The ends lost 1 base at V and 2 bases at J; junction bases unmatched: 11. The germline V gene encodes CDR1 LGHNA and CDR2 YNFKEQ. The CDR3 totals 18 residues. The CDR3 region is CASSQAFSGTSQQETQYF. The CDR3 DNA follows: TGTGCCAGCAGCCAAGCCTTCTCCGGGACTAGCCAACAAGAGACCCAGTACTTC.

The V gene is TRBV7-9, the J gene TRBJ1-2; D is ambiguous. CDR3 size: 14 residues. Germline CDR1 is SEHNR and CDR2 is FQNEAQ (reference sequence). The germline V and J ends were trimmed by 8 bases and 1 base, with 14 bases remaining between them. The CDR3 DNA follows: TGTGCCAGCTCGGGTGGGGTTCATAACTATGGCTACACCTTC. It translates to CASSGGVHNYGYTF.

This clonotype was seen only a few times. The chain recombines TRBV20-1 with TRBJ2-3; D remains ambiguous. Trimming removed 3 bases at V and 6 bases at J, with 13 bases between. The CDR3 is 13 amino acids. CDR1 and CDR2 (germline): DFQATT, SNEGSKA (reference sequence). The DNA of the CDR3 is TGCAGTGCTAGCCGCAACCTTGGGGATACGCAGTATTTT. Translation: CSASRNLGDTQYF.

Only a few counts were recorded for this clonotype. The genes are TRBV25-1 and TRBJ2-5; the D gene could be TRBD1 or TRBD2 (6 bases each). The length of the CDR3 is 15 residues. Between the trimmed V and J ends, which lost 9 bases and 2 bases, there was a span of 19 bases. CDR1 MGHDK and CDR2 SYGVNS come from the germline V gene. This CDR3 reads CASEEGGYFQETQYF. CDR3 in DNA: TGTGCCAGTGAGGAGGGGGGCTACTTTCAAGAGACCCAGTACTTC.

This clonotype occurred a few times. The gene calls are TRBV5-4 and TRBJ1-2, with D unclear. V was shortened by 4 bases and J by 8 bases, with 15 bases between the two germline ends. CDR3 length: 13 residues. Germline CDR1 and CDR2: SGHNT and YYREEE (reference sequence). The CDR3 DNA reads TGTGCCAGCAGCCTATGGGTAAATGCAGGCTACACCTTC. Its protein product is CASSLWVNAGYTF.

The chain employs TRBV25-1 and TRBJ1-2, with D possibly matching TRBD1 (5 bases). The CDR3 spans 12 residues. V shed 5 bases and J shed 6 bases, with 10 bases lying between them. CDR1 is MGHDK, CDR2 SYGVNS, per germline. The CDR3 reads CASSTRGDGYTF. In nucleotides, the CDR3 is TGTGCCAGCAGTACCCGGGGGGATGGCTACACCTTC.

J is TRBJ1-2 and V is TRBV20-1; 8 nucleotides line up with TRBD1. J gave up 2 bases and V 4 bases, and 3 bases lay outside the gene matches. This CDR3 contains 13 residues. CDR1 and CDR2 (germline): DFQATT, SNEGSKA (reference sequence). This chain's CDR3 is CSATTGANYGYTF. DNA for the CDR3: TGCAGTGCTACGACAGGGGCCAACTATGGCTACACCTTC.